This TCR beta chain was profiled in a study of cytomegalovirus exposure and HLA in healthy donors (TCRdb year 2017). The study in broad terms: A later analysis indicated that the 90 to 150 validation repertoires were generated on the platform also employed for the roughly 730 repertoires of the first cohort. The study aimed to test whether signatures of past pathogen exposure could be identified by cataloging public T cell receptors. The study combined high-throughput TCR immunosequencing, statistical association of individual TCRs with disease status, and machine learning to predict cytomegalovirus infection status. A separate validation cohort of roughly 130 different subjects was used in addition to the approximately 640-subject first cohort. Results and caveats for the whole study, not just this receptor: A later analysis had no HLA typing for the validation cohort, so co-occurrence there was scored across all 110 or so repertoires. In vitro tests confirmed that a few of the cytomegalovirus-associated TCR beta chains recognize cytomegalovirus antigens. Of the cluster scores, about 94% were above 0 in a later analysis, which found that TCRs clustered in the first cohort also tended to co-occur in the 95 to 150 validation repertoires. In the study, roughly 160 TCR beta chains were listed as associated with cytomegalovirus. Most TCR sequences were seen in very few donors, while some public TCRs were found in many individuals. The classifier was reported to diagnose cytomegalovirus status with high specificity and sensitivity in both the original cohort and the validation cohort. The authors suggested that the approach could potentially be generalized to other disease states and immunological phenotypes.

As for this clone: Its binding antigen is unknown. Base qualities are missing; no much larger clone stands one base away.

There are 15 amino acids in the CDR3, from cysteine to phenylalanine inclusive. The only DNA kept is the CDR3, 45 bases in frame from the first base. The germline V gene provides CDR1 MGHRA and CDR2 YSYEKL. At the junction V is shortened by 4 bases and J by 3 bases; bases outside the gene matches: 0. The library was built by means of the immunoSEQ multiplex PCR assay. Under the source paper's analysis protocol: A statistical classification framework was developed to diagnose cytomegalovirus status using the catalog of TCR beta chain sequences. TCRdb provides this immuneACCESS table in a form limited to in-frame rearrangements. Some clones are lacking; in checked studies, under half of them reflect an unresolved V gene, and why the rest are absent is not known. The D gene and trimming were derived from the DNA, and the V and J assignments and clone size from that table. Present in this sample are approximately 160,000 clones, about nine tenths of which were seen just once. Roughly 6% of the sample lies in the top ten.

Donors formed part of the validation cohort, which comprised over a hundred subjects and was distinct from the first cohort of under 850 subjects. The source is a woman aged 30 to 39 in good health and CMV-seronegative. Recombination linked TRBV4-1 to TRBJ2-3, and 14 junctional nucleotides match TRBD2. Sample: PBMCs. In nucleotides, the sequence is TGCGCCAGCAGCCGGACTAGCGGGAGGACAGATACGCAGTATTTT. This translates into CASSRTSGRTDTQYF.